This T cell receptor (beta chain) was identified in a study of T cell responses to AZD1222 COVID-19 vaccine. General observations from the study: The breadth and depth of Spike-specific TCRs increased once two AZD1222 doses had been given. After the peak T cell response, and only then, were repertoires sampled.

Remarks on this clone: Antigen specificity is unknown.

Looked up from germline, CDR1 is SGHAT and CDR2 is FQNNGV. The CDR3 spans 15 residues. The V end was cut by 5 bases, the J end by 12 bases, with 23 bases between. Assay: immunoSEQ multiplex PCR; the TCRdb copy retains only in-frame clones and omits some. The table records 140,000 to 150,000 clones, around nine tenths of them present only once. V gene TRBV11-2 combines with J gene TRBJ2-1; a possible D gene is TRBD2 (6 bases). Sequenced here: peripheral blood, sampled on day 0 of MenACWY control vaccination. The clonotype comes from an adult in good health. CDR3 DNA sequence: TGTGCCAGCAGCGAAACTAGCCTGGGTATTTCGGGGCAGTTCTTC. The encoded protein is CASSETSLGISGQFF. Variable domain in full (rest from reference TRBV11-2 and TRBJ2-1): EAGVAQSPRYKIIEKRQSVAFWCNPISGHATLYWYQQILGQGPKLLIQFQNNGVVDDSQLPKDRFSAERLKGVDSTLKIQPAKLEDSAVYLCASSETSLGISGQFFGPGTRLTVL.